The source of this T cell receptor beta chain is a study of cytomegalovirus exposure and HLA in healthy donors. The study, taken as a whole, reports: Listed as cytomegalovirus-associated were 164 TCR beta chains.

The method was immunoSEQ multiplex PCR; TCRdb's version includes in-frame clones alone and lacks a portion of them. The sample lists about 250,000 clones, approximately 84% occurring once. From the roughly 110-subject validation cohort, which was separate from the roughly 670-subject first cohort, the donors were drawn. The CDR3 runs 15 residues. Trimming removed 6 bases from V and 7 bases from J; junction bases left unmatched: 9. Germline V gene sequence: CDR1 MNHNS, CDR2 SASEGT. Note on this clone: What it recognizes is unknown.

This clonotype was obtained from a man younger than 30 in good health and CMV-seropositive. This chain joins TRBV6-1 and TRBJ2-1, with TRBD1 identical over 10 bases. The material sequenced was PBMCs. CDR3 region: CASRPRDRGLNEQFF. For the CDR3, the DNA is TGTGCCAGCAGACCCCGGGACAGGGGTTTGAATGAGCAGTTCTTC.